A selection of T cell receptor beta chains follows, all from one sample in a study of CD8 T cells in ankylosing spondylitis. TCRdb independently ran MiXCR on the 5' RACE reads; one entry per CDR3 protein. Of fewer than 750,000 distinct CDR3 sequences detected, 15% to 20% appear once; the ten largest clones hold around 20%. The source material was blood, either unsorted or a sorted T cell fraction (not recorded which). The source of these receptors is a male donor with ankylosing spondylitis. The conserved cysteine and the conserved F or W are not part of the CDR3 here.

>TRBJ1-2|TRBV7-2
ASSSQINYGYT
>TRBJ1-1|TRBV29-1
SVTGVLNTEAF
>TRBJ2-1|TRBV5-1
ASSGGGGGPYNEQF
>TRBJ2-1|TRBV5-1
ASSSRGANEQF
>TRBJ2-1|TRBV7-2
ASSLEGLAGSNEQF
>TRBJ2-1|TRBV10-3
AISAGTVNEQF
>TRBJ2-5|TRBV12-3/TRBV12-4
ASSPFFGQGETQY
>TRBJ2-7|TRBV4-3
ASSQVWVRGVLFEQY
>TRBJ2-1|TRBV12-3/TRBV12-4
ASSSRGYNEQF
>TRBJ2-7|TRBV12-3/TRBV12-4
ASSFRAEQY
>TRBJ1-1|TRBV6-1
ASRRQTLMNTEAF
>TRBJ2-7|TRBV28
ASSFAGSLSYEQY
>TRBJ2-1|TRBV5-1
ASSPELAYNEQF
>TRBJ2-5|TRBV25-1
ASSEFGDGETQY
>TRBJ2-3|TRBV10-3
AISDDSSTDTQY
>TRBJ1-1|TRBV5-1
ASSLEGPSAF
>TRBJ2-7|TRBV29-1
SVKDRGIYEQY
>TRBJ1-2|TRBV11-2
ASSLSPDGAGYGYT
>TRBJ1-4|TRBV5-1
ASSFQGGEKLF
>TRBJ2-1|TRBV6-5
ASSYENEQF
>TRBJ2-5|TRBV20-1
SARGLAGSQETQY
>TRBJ1-1|TRBV3-1
ASRGDRSNTEAF
>TRBJ2-1|TRBV25-1
ASSDPSWRVNEQF
>TRBJ2-2|TRBV20-1
SATGGRGTGELF
>TRBJ1-2|TRBV7-9
ASSTRDRVGYGYT
>TRBJ1-2|TRBV4-3
ASSQERGGGYGYT
>TRBJ2-5|TRBV5-1
ASSLDGVRETQY
>TRBJ2-1|TRBV7-6
ASSAPGTNYNEQF
>TRBJ2-3|TRBV4-2
ASSLPGLAGDFGDTDTQY
>TRBJ2-5|TRBV29-1
SVGSGAQETQY
>TRBJ2-7|TRBV7-2
ASSRGGTTDYEQY
>TRBJ2-3|TRBV4-2
ASSPPGINTQY
>TRBJ2-2|TRBV28
ASSLLQGSTGELF
>TRBJ2-3|TRBV7-2
ASREAITDTQY
>TRBJ2-1|TRBV29-1
SVIAGGPNEQF
>TRBJ1-1|TRBV7-9
AYRENTEAF
>TRBJ1-1|TRBV29-1
SLQGEGAEAF
>TRBJ1-1|TRBV6-1
ASSAIHRGVTEAF
>TRBJ1-2|TRBV7-3
ASIRSGILNYGYT
>TRBJ1-2|TRBV7-9
ASSSPIRPYGYT
>TRBJ2-7|TRBV12-5
ASGLEDRRLYEQY
>TRBJ1-2|TRBV11-1
ASSEDMFRGYT
>TRBJ1-1|TRBV28
ASSPAGTRYEAF
>TRBJ2-7|TRBV2
ASSRLDGQASYEQY
>TRBJ1-1|TRBV6-1
ASSETASTEAF
>TRBJ1-6|TRBV3-1
ASSQADGISPLH
>TRBJ1-6|TRBV27
ASSLSGGSYNSPLH
>TRBJ2-1|TRBV28
ASSLLGLAGPYNEQF
>TRBJ2-3|TRBV28
ASTSDRYTDTQY
>TRBJ2-2|TRBV20-1
SASAGGITGELF
>TRBJ2-7|TRBV27
ASSRLRTSGTYEQY
>TRBJ1-1|TRBV7-2
ASSSDFGAF
>TRBJ1-5|TRBV24-1
ATSDLEVNQPQH